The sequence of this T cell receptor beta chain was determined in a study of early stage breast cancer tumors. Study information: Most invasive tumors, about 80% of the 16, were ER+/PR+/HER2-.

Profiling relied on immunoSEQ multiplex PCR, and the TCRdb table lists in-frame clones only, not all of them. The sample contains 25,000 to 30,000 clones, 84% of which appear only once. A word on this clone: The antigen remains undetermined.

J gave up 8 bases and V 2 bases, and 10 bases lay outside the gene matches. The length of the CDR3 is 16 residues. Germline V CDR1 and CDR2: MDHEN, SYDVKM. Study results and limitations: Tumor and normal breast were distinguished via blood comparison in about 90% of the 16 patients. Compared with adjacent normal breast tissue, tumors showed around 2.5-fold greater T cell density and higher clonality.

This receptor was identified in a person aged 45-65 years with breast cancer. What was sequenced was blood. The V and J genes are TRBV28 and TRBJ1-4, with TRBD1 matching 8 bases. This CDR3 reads CASSLMRPGGPEKLFF. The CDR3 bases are TGTGCCAGCAGTTTAATGAGACCAGGGGGCCCAGAAAAACTGTTTTTT.